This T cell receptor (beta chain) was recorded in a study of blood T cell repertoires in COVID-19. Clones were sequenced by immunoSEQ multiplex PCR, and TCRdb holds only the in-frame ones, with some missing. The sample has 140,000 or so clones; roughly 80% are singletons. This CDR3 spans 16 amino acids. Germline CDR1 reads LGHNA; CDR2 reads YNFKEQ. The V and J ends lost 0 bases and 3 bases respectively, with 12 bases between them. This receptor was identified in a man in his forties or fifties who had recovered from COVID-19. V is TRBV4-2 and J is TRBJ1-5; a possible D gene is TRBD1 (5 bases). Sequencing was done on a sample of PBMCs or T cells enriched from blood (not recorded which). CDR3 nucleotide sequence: TGTGCCAGCAGCCAAGATCCGGGGGGGATCAATCAGCCCCAGCATTTT. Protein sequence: CASSQDPGGINQPQHF.